Each of the 8 T cell receptor beta chains below was sequenced from the same sample in a study of cytomegalovirus exposure and HLA in healthy donors. Measured with immunoSEQ multiplex PCR; TCRdb has only the in-frame clones, and not every one. The table lists about 200,000 clones, roughly 82% of them singletons, with over 1.3% in the top ten. Sequencing was done on a sample of PBMCs. The receptors here all came from a woman in her late teens or twenties in good health and CMV-seronegative.

This clone was counted once. The genes are TRBV6-1 and TRBJ2-1, with 7 nucleotides matching TRBD2. With 4 bases clipped from V and 3 bases from J, the junction kept 3 bases outside the gene matches. This CDR3 spans 14 amino acids. Germline assignment: CDR1 MNHNS and CDR2 SASEGT. CDR3: CASSARTSYNEQFF. The CDR3 DNA is TGTGCCAGCAGTGCCCGGACTAGCTACAATGAGCAGTTCTTC.

V usage is TRBV9 and J usage is TRBJ2-2; tentatively, D is TRBD1 (6 bases). V lost 6 bases and J 4 bases, leaving 19 bases between the germline ends. The CDR3 sequence is 16 residues long. Germline loops: CDR1 SGDLS, CDR2 YYNGEE. The CDR3 spells CASNKYGTGLTGELFF. CDR3 in DNA: TGTGCCAGCAACAAATACGGTACAGGGCTCACCGGGGAGCTGTTTTTT.

The rearrangement links TRBV6-1 to TRBJ2-7, with 12 bases fitting TRBD2. The CDR3 consists of 17 residues. CDR1 is MNHNS and CDR2 is SASEGT in the germline V gene. After removal of 4 bases from V and 3 bases from J, the junction contained 10 bases not matched to a gene. Written as DNA, the CDR3 is TGTGCCAGCAGTGCATCTAGCGGGGGGGCCGTGATCTACGAGCAGTACTTC. Encoded protein: CASSASSGGAVIYEQYF.

This chain uses TRBV12-1 with TRBJ2-7; the table assigns TRBD2, which was not confirmed against the DNA. TRBV12-1 is designated a pseudogene. CDR3 length: 20 residues. CDR3 residues: CASSSPHGLAGTPLSYEQYF. The CDR3 bases are TGTGCCAGCAGCTCGCCCCACGGGCTAGCGGGAACCCCCTTATCCTACGAGCAGTACTTC.

The V call is TRBV7-2, the J call TRBJ2-1; 8 nucleotides match TRBD2. Germline CDR1 and CDR2: SGHTA and FQGNSA. This CDR3 has 14 residues. Losses at the gene ends were 1 base for V and 9 bases for J; bases not matched to a gene: 5. In DNA form, the CDR3 reads TGTGCCAGCAGCTTAGTTACGGGAGGGAGTGAGCAGTTCTTC. Translation gives CASSLVTGGSEQFF.

In this sample, this clone turned up a few times. This chain links TRBV5-1 with TRBJ2-1, with 14 bases lining up with TRBD2. This CDR3 spans 15 amino acids. V lost 4 bases, J lost 8 bases, and 5 bases stayed unmatched. Germline-derived CDR1 and CDR2 are SGHRS and YFSETQ. The CDR3 loop is CASSGLAGGQDEQFF. The CDR3 bases are TGCGCCAGCAGCGGACTAGCGGGGGGCCAGGATGAGCAGTTCTTC.

The J gene is TRBJ1-4, the V gene TRBV2, with D hard to call. Germline V gene sequence: CDR1 SNHLY, CDR2 FYNNEI. This CDR3 spans 13 amino acids. Trimming left V 5 bases short and J 0 bases short, with 4 bases between. In DNA form, the CDR3 reads TGTGCCAGCAGTTTCGCAACTAATGAAAAACTGTTTTTT. Translating it yields CASSFATNEKLFF.

Of note for this clone: Other DNA sequences in this sample translate to the same CDR3. The gene calls are TRBV19 and TRBJ2-1, with TRBD2 matching 13 bases. Per the germline V gene, CDR1 is LNHDA and CDR2 is SQIVND (reference sequence). This CDR3 region has 15 residues. Trimming took 6 bases from V and 7 from J; bases not matched to a gene: 6. The CDR3 nucleotides are TGTGCCAGTAGGGAACTAGCGGGAGGGCCAAATGAGCAGTTCTTC. Protein product: CASRELAGGPNEQFF.